This record covers a single T cell receptor beta chain. This clone appeared a few times. No cognate antigen has been identified for it. Per-base quality was not reported, and no clone a single base away is much larger than it. Genomic DNA was extracted from sorted cells for sequencing of the TCRbeta CDR3 region. TCRbeta CDR3 regions were sequenced using the immunoSEQ Assay. In its TCRdb copy, this immuneACCESS table keeps in-frame sequences only and misses some clones. Where compared with another copy, unresolved V genes explain less than half of these, and the others have no known cause. A total of approximately 68,000 clones appear in this sample, roughly four fifths of them only once. Together, the top ten hold less than 7.5% of the sample. V is reduced by 5 bases and J by 0 bases, leaving a spacing of 11 bases between them. CDR1 ENHRY and CDR2 SYGVKD were looked up in the germline V gene. Reading from cysteine to phenylalanine, the CDR3 counts 15 amino acids. Of all the DNA, just the CDR3 is kept, 45 bases in frame from base 1.

This sample was included in a study of OX40 agonist ivuxolimab in advanced cancers. Background on the whole study: Ivuxolimab, which targeted the costimulatory receptor OX40 (CD134), was an agonistic, fully human IgG2 monoclonal antibody. Intravenous ivuxolimab was administered to patients every 2 weeks at six dose levels: 0.01, 0.1, 0.3, 1.5, 3 and 10 mg/kg. Partial responses were achieved by three dose-escalation patients, of whom one had hepatocellular carcinoma and two had cutaneous melanoma. The point of sequencing TCRbeta in the periphery was to test whether ivuxolimab changed TCR sequence diversity and drove clonal T-cell expansion. Prior anti-PD-1, anti-PD-L1 or anti-CTLA-4 therapy was permitted, and checkpoint inhibitors had been received by less than 45% of dose-escalation patients. The paper reports the monotherapy dose-escalation portion (N ≈ 52 patients) of the phase I ivuxolimab trial. In the dose-escalation cohort, nearly 85% of patients were male, and the mean age was around 60 years with a range of about 20 to 79. Of the approximately 50 dose-escalation patients, hepatocellular carcinoma was present in around 19, melanoma in approximately 15, renal cell carcinoma in 9 and head and neck cancer in 9. General study outcomes and caveats: Antigen specificity was not determined for the clonally expanded peripheral T cells. In the 0.1-3.0 mg/kg groups, partial responders had among the lowest normalized peripheral clonal expansion, particularly in CD8+ T cells. At doses of 0.1 to 3.0 mg/kg, clonal expansion of both CD4+ and CD8+ T cells in blood was seen between baseline and week 6. Low levels of normalized T-cell clonal expansion were also shown by some nonresponding patients. After ivuxolimab, more expanded clones were found on average in CD8+ T cells than in CD4+ T cells.

Patients with a history of autoimmune disease or receiving systemic immunosuppression were excluded from the trial. Peripheral blood for TCR sequencing was collected from all dose cohorts at baseline, on cycle 4 day 1, and on cycle 7 day 1. Samples were obtained from an open-label, multicenter, first-in-human phase I dose-escalation trial of ivuxolimab. Adults with locally advanced or metastatic melanoma, renal cell, hepatocellular, or head and neck squamous cell carcinoma were enrolled in the trial. Before TCR sequencing, CD4+ T cells and CD8+ T cells from peripheral blood were sorted into separate populations.

Recombination joined TRBV10-3 with TRBJ1-3; the D gene is perhaps TRBD1, from 5 matching bases. This sequence originates from an adult with an advanced solid tumor such as melanoma, head and neck, liver or kidney cancer. Here the sequenced sample was CD4+ or CD8+ T cells sorted from blood, taken in a trial of the OX40 agonist ivuxolimab. Here the CDR3 is given as CAISPGQVSGNTIYF. The DNA sequence follows: TGTGCCATCAGTCCTGGACAAGTCTCTGGAAACACCATATATTTT.